The entry below describes one T cell receptor (beta chain). Antigen unknown. This entry comes from a study of cytomegalovirus exposure and HLA in healthy donors. Overall study results and limits: An observed cluster of highly shared sequence variants was recorded as a likely sequencing artifact.

With V trimmed by 7 bases and J by 3 bases, 14 bases remained unmatched. This CDR3 is built from 17 residues. CDR1 SNHLY and CDR2 FYNNEI come from the germline V gene. In the PCR, 60 Vbeta and 13 Jbeta primers were used. Repertoires were generated with immunoSEQ multiplex PCR, while TCRdb's copy carries only in-frame clones and drops some. This repertoire shows fewer than 200,000 clones, roughly 9.5% found once; its top ten account for 1% to 1.5%. The specimen sequenced was PBMCs. The sequence was obtained from a woman aged 25 to 39 in good health and CMV-seropositive. The chain uses TRBV2 and TRBJ1-1; TRBD1 matches 10 bases. CDR3 residues: CASNFGTGAVSDTEAFF. In nucleotides, the CDR3 is TGTGCCAGCAACTTCGGGACAGGGGCGGTTTCAGACACTGAAGCTTTCTTT.